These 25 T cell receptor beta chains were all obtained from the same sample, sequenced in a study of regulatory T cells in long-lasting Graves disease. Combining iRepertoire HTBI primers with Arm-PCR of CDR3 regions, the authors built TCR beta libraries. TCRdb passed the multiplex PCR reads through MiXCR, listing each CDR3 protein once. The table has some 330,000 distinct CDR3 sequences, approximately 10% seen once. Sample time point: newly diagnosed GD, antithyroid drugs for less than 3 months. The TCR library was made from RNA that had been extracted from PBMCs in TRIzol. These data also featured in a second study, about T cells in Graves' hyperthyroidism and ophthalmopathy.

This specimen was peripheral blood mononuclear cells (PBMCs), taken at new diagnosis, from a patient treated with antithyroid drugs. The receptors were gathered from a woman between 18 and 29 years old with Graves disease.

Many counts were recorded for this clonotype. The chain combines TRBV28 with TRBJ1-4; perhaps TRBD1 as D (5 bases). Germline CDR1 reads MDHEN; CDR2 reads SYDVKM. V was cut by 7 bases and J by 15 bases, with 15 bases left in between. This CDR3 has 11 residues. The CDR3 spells CASNGGAEMFF. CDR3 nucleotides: TGTGCCAGCAACGGAGGGGCAGAAATGTTTTTT.

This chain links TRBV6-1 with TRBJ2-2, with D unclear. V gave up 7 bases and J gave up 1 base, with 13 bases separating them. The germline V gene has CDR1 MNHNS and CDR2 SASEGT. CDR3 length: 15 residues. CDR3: CASTSTLLNTGELFF. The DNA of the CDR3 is TGTGCCAGCACTAGTACACTCTTGAACACCGGGGAGCTGTTTTTT.

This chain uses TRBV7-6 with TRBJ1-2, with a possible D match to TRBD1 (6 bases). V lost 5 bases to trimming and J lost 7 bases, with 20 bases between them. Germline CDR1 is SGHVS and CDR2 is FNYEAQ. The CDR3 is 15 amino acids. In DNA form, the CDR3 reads TGTGCCAGCAGCACCCTTGTCGGGGGCGGGGGTGGCTACACCTTC. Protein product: CASSTLVGGGGGYTF.

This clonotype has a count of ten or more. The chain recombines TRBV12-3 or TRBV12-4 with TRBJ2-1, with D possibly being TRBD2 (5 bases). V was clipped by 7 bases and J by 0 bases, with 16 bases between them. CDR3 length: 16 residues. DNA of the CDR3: TGTGCCAGCACCTTCAGGACTTTTGGCTCCTACAATGAGCAGTTCTTC. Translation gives CASTFRTFGSYNEQFF.

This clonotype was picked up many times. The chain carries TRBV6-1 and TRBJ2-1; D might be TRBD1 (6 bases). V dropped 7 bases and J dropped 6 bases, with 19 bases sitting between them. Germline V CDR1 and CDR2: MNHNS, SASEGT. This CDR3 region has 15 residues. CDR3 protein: CASIPPMAGANEQFF. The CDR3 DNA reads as TGTGCCAGCATACCCCCTATGGCAGGGGCCAATGAGCAGTTCTTC.

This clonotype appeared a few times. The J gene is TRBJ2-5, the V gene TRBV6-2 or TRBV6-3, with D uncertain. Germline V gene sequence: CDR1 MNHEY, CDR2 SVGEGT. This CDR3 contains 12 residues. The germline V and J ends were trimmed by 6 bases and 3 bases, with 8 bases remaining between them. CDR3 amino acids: CASSPLEETQYF. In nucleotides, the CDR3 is TGTGCCAGCAGCCCCCTCGAAGAGACCCAGTACTTC.

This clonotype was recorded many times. CDR3 amino acids: CASSANTDTQYF. The CDR3, as DNA: TGTGCCAGCTCAGCAAACACAGATACGCAGTATTTT. J is TRBJ2-3 and V is TRBV18; D not certain. The V end lost 5 bases, the J end lost 2 bases, and 5 bases lay between the germline ends. The CDR3 sequence is 12 residues long. Germline-derived CDR1 and CDR2 are KGHSH and LQKENI.

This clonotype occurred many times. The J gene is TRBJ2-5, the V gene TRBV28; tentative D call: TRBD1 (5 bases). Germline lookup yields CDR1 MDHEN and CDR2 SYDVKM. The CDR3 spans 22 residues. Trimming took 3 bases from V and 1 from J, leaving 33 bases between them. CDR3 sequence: CASSFSVWTQEKQERSQETQYF. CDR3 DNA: TGTGCCAGCAGTTTTTCCGTCTGGACACAGGAAAAACAGGAACGGTCCCAAGAGACCCAGTACTTC.

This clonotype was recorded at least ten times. The DNA for the CDR3 is TGTGCCAGCAGCGCGAGGCCGAGCGGCGGGAGCGGCTACACCTTC. As protein: CASSARPSGGSGYTF. The rearrangement links TRBV9 to TRBJ1-2; D gene uncertain. Trimming took 3 bases from V and 8 from J, leaving 20 bases between them. This CDR3 contains 15 residues. CDR1 and CDR2 (germline): SGDLS, YYNGEE. Complete variable domain (other parts from reference TRBV9 and TRBJ1-2): DSGVTQTPKHLITATGQRVTLRCSPRSGDLSVYWYQQSLDQGLQFLIQYYNGEERAKGNILERFSAQQFPDLHSELNLSSLELGDSALYFCASSARPSGGSGYTFGSGTRLTVV.

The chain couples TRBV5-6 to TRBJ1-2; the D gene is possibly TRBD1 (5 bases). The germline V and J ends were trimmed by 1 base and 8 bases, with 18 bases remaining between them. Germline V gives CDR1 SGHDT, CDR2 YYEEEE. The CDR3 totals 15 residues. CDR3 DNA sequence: TGTGCCAGCAGCTTGTGGGGCGCGGAATTTGGGGGCTACACCTTC. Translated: CASSLWGAEFGGYTF.

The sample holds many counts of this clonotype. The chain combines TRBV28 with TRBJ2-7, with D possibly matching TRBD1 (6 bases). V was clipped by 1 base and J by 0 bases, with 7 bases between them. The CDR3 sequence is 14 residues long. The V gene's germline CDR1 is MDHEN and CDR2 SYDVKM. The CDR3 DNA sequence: TGTGCCAGCAGTTTATTGGGGGCCTCCTACGAGCAGTACTTC. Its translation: CASSLLGASYEQYF.

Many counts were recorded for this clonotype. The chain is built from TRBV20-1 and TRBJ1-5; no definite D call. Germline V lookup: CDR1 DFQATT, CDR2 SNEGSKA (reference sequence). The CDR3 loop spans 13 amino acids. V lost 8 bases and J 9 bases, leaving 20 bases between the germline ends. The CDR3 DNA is TGCAGTCCCGAGTCGGGGATAAGAGGGCCCCAGCATTTT. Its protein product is CSPESGIRGPQHF.

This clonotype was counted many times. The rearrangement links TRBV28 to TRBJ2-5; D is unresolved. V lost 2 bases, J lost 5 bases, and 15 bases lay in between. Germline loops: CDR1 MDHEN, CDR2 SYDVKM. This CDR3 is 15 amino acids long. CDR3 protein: CASSLIGSLRETQYF. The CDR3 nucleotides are TGTGCCAGCAGTTTAATCGGCTCACTGCGGGAGACCCAGTACTTC.

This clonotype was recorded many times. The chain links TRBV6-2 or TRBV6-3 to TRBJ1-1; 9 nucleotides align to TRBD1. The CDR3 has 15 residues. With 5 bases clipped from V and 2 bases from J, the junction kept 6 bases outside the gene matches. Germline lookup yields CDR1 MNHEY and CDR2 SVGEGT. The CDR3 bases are TGTGCCAGCAGTCCCCGACAGGGGGGAAACACTGAAGCTTTCTTT. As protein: CASSPRQGGNTEAFF.

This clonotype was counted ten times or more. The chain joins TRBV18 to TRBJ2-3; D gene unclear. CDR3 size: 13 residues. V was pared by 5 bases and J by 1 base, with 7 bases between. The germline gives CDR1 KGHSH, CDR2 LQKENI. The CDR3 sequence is CASSALGTDTQYF. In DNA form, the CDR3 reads TGTGCCAGCTCAGCCCTCGGCACAGATACGCAGTATTTT.

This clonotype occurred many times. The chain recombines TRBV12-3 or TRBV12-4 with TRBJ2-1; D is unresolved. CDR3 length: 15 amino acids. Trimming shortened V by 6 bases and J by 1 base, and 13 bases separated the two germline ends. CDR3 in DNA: TGTGCCAGCAGCGACCCTACCACGTCCTACAATGAGCAGTTCTTC. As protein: CASSDPTTSYNEQFF.

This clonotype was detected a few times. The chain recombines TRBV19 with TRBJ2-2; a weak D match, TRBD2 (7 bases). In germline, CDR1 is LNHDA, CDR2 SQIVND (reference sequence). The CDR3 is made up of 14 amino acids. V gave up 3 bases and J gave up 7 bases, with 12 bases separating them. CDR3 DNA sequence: TGTGCCAGTAGTATCGGGGGGCGACGCGGGGAGCTGTTTTTT. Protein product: CASSIGGRRGELFF.

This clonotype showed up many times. The DNA for the CDR3 is TGTGCCAGCAGCTTAGCGACAGGGTGGTCATTATACGGAGAGCAGTTCTTC. Amino acids: CASSLATGWSLYGEQFF. V gene TRBV7-9 combines with J gene TRBJ2-1; 7 nucleotides agree with TRBD1. The CDR3 consists of 17 residues. Germline V gene data show CDR1 as SEHNR and CDR2 as FQNEAQ (reference sequence). With 0 bases clipped from V and 10 bases from J, the junction kept 15 bases outside the gene matches.

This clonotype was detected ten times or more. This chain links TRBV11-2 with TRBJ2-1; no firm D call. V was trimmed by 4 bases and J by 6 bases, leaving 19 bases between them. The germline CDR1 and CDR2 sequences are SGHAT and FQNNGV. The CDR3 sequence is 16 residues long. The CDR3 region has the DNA TGTGCCAGCAGCTCAGGTCTAGTTCGTAGTTTCAATGAGCAGTTCTTC. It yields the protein CASSSGLVRSFNEQFF. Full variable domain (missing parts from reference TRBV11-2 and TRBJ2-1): EAGVAQSPRYKIIEKRQSVAFWCNPISGHATLYWYQQILGQGPKLLIQFQNNGVVDDSQLPKDRFSAERLKGVDSTLKIQPAKLEDSAVYLCASSSGLVRSFNEQFFGPGTRLTVL.

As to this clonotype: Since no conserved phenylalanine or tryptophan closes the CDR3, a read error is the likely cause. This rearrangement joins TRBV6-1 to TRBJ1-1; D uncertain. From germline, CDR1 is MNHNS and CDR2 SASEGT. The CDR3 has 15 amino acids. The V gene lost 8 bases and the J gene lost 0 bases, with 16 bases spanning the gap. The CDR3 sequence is CASSFTTLMNTEAFS. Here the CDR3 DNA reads TGTGCCAGCTCTTTTACGACACTAATGAACACTGAAGCTTTCTCT.

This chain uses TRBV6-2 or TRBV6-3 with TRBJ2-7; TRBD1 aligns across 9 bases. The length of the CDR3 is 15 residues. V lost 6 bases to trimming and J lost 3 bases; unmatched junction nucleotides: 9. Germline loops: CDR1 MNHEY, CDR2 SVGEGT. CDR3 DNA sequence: TGTGCCAGCAGCCCAGCCCCGGGACAGGGCTACGAGCAGTACTTC. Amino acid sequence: CASSPAPGQGYEQYF.

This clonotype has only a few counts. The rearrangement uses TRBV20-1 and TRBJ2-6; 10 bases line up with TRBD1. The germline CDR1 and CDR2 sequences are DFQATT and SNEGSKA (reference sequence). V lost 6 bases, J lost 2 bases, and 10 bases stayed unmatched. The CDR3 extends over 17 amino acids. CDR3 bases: TGCAGTGCGGGGGACAGGGGTAGTCACACTGGGGCCAACGTCCTGACTTTC. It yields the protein CSAGDRGSHTGANVLTF.

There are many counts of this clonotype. CDR3 nucleotides: TGTGCCAGCAGAGCCCTAGGGGTCGGAAACACCATATATTTT. This gives the protein CASRALGVGNTIYF. V is TRBV12-3 or TRBV12-4 and J is TRBJ1-3; tentative D call: TRBD1 (5 bases). Trimming removed 6 bases at V and 4 bases at J, with 13 bases between. The CDR3 consists of 14 residues.

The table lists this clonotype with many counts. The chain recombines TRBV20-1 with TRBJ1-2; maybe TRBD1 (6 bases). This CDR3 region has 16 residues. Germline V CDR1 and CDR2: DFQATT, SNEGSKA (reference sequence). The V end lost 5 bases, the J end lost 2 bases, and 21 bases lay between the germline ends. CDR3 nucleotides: TGCAGTGCTCCTTACTCGGGCAGGGGAAAGAACTATGGCTACACCTTC. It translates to CSAPYSGRGKNYGYTF.

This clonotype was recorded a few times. CDR3: CSARDHRLGSSEQYF. The CDR3 coding sequence is TGCAGTGCTAGAGATCACCGGCTGGGTTCGTCCGAGCAGTACTTC. The rearrangement joins TRBV20-1 to TRBJ2-7; D is uncertain. The CDR3 loop spans 15 amino acids. V was shortened by 0 bases and J by 6 bases, with 18 bases between the two germline ends. The germline gives CDR1 DFQATT, CDR2 SNEGSKA (reference sequence).